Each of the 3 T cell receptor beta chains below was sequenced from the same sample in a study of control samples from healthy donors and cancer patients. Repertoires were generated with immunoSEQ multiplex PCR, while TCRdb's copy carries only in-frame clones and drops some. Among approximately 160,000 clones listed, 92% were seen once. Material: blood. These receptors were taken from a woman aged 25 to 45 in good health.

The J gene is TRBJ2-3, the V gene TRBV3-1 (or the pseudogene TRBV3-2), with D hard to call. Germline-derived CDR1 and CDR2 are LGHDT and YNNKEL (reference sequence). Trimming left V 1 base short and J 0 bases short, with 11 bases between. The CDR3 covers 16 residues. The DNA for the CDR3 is TGTGCCAGCAGCCAAGGTGAAGGGTTTAGCACAGATACGCAGTATTTT. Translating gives CASSQGEGFSTDTQYF.

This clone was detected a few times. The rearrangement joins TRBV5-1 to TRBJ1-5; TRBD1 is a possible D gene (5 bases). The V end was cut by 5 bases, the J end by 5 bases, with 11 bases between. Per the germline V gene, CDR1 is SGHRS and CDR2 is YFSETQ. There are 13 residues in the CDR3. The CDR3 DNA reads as TGCGCCAGCAGTTCACAGGTGGATCAGCCCCAGCATTTT. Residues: CASSSQVDQPQHF. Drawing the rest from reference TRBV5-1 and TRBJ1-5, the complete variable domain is KAGVTQTPRYLIKTRGQQVTLSCSPISGHRSVSWYQQTPGQGLQFLFEYFSETQRNKGNFPGRFSGRQFSNSRSEMNVSTLELGDSALYLCASSSQVDQPQHFGDGTRLSIL.

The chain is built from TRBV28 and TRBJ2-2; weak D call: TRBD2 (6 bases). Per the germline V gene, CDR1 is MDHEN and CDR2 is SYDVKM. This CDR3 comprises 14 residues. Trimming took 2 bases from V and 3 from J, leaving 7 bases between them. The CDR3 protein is CASSLGGDTGELFF. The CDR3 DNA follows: TGTGCCAGCAGTTTAGGAGGGGACACCGGGGAGCTGTTTTTT.